The rows below give T cell receptor beta chains drawn from one sample of a study of T cells in Graves' hyperthyroidism and ophthalmopathy. TCRdb called the multiplex PCR reads again in MiXCR, with one record for every CDR3 protein. In the table there are 370,000 or so distinct CDR3 sequences, roughly 14% of which are singletons. Sequencing was carried out using blood. All receptors derive from a young woman with Graves' hyperthyroidism that later progressed to Graves' ophthalmopathy. Each CDR3 is given with its conserved first and last residue. Fields, in order: clone size, V gene, J gene, D gene, CDR3 DNA, CDR3 protein. D genes are given only for firm matches. Some rows have no size entry. The others give once, few or many, or a class for an expanded clone.

>NA|TRBV20-1|TRBJ2-7|TRBD1
TGCAGTGCTAGGGGACAGGCAGGCTACGAGCAGTACTTC
CSARGQAGYEQYF
>many|TRBV6-2/TRBV6-3|TRBJ2-1|TRBD1
TGTGCCAGCAGGGACAGGGTCTCCTACAATGAGCAGTTCTTC
CASRDRVSYNEQFF
>many|TRBV12-3/TRBV12-4|TRBJ2-5|TRBD1
TGTGCCAGCAGCCGGGGACAGGGGGGGAAAGAGACCCAGTACTTC
CASSRGQGGKETQYF
>many|TRBV30|TRBJ2-5|TRBD2
TGTGCCTGGAGGGGGACTAGCGGGAGGTGGAAGACCCAGTACTTC
CAWRGTSGRWKTQYF
>NA|TRBV5-1|TRBJ2-3|TRBD1
TGCGCCAGCAGCCGTGGACAGGGGGGTGTAGATACGCAGTATTTT
CASSRGQGGVDTQYF
>few|TRBV12-3/TRBV12-4|TRBJ1-6|NA
TGTGCCAGCAGTTTATGGGCAGTTTTAAGGGAAATGAATTCACCCCTCCACTTT
CASSLWAVLREMNSPLHF
>many|TRBV5-6|TRBJ1-1|NA
TGTGCCAGCAGTGCGGGGGGGAACACTGAAGCTTTCTTT
CASSAGGNTEAFF
>NA|TRBV6-1|TRBJ2-1|NA
TGTGCCAGCATCTCAGGACGCCACAATGAGCAGTTCTTC
CASISGRHNEQFF
>few|TRBV3-1|TRBJ1-6|NA
TGTGCCAGCAGCCTCCGGGAGACCAATTCACCCCTCCACTTT
CASSLRETNSPLHF
>many|TRBV2|TRBJ2-7|NA
TGTGCCAGCAGTGACCGCGACTTCTACGAGCAGTACTTC
CASSDRDFYEQYF
>many|TRBV27|TRBJ2-7|NA
TGTGCCAGCAGTTTATCGCTTGGGGCAGGTAACGAGCAGTACTTC
CASSLSLGAGNEQYF
>NA|TRBV20-1|TRBJ2-1|TRBD2
TGCAGTGCTATCGGGACTAGCGGGAGGGCCCGAAATGAGCAGTTCTTC
CSAIGTSGRARNEQFF
>many|TRBV18|TRBJ2-3|TRBD1
TGTGCCAGCTCACTATCCGGGACAGGAAGCACAGATACGCAGTATTTT
CASSLSGTGSTDTQYF
>many|TRBV20-1|TRBJ2-5|NA
TGCAGTGCTATATTGCGGAGTCAAGAGACCCAGTACTTC
CSAILRSQETQYF
>few|TRBV20-1|TRBJ2-1|NA
TGCAGTGCTAGAGATGACGGTATGGGTTACAATGAGCAGTTCTTC
CSARDDGMGYNEQFF
>NA|TRBV24-1|TRBJ2-1|NA
TGTGCCACCAGGGCAGGGGTGCGAAGTGAGCAGTTCTTC
CATRAGVRSEQFF
>NA|TRBV4-2|TRBJ1-6|NA
TGTGCCAGCAGCCAATACGGGGATAATTCACCCCTCCACTTT
CASSQYGDNSPLHF
>NA|TRBV6-1|TRBJ2-2|NA
TGTGCCAGCAGTCCCGTAGGGGCGGCTGGGACCGGGGAGCTGTTTTTT
CASSPVGAAGTGELFF
>many|TRBV5-1|TRBJ2-1|TRBD2
TGCGCCAGCAGCCCCGGGACTAGCGGGAGGAGCGAGCAGTTCTTC
CASSPGTSGRSEQFF
>many|TRBV18|TRBJ2-1|NA
TGTGCCAGCTCACCGGAGCAGGGACCGAGAGGCCATGAGCAGTTCTTC
CASSPEQGPRGHEQFF
>NA|TRBV7-9|TRBJ2-7|NA
TGTGCCAGCAGCCCCCCGGGGTGGCACGAGCAGTACTTC
CASSPPGWHEQYF
>NA|TRBV7-2|TRBJ2-3|NA
TGTGCCAGCAGCTTGGCGCTCCCCGGGGCTGGCACAGATACGCAGTATTTT
CASSLALPGAGTDTQYF
>few|TRBV27|TRBJ1-1|NA
TGTGCCAGCAGTCCAGGCCCGGGTGGTTCGGCAGCTTTCTTT
CASSPGPGGSAAFF
>many|TRBV2|TRBJ2-5|NA
TGTGCCAGCAGTGTTGTAGGCAGGGCAGAGACCCAGTACTTC
CASSVVGRAETQYF